This T cell receptor beta chain came from a study of blood T cell repertoires in COVID-19. Whole-study context: Whether acute or convalescent, the COVID-19 samples came from the United States, Italy and Spain. The cDNA or gDNA used as material had been derived from T cells, B-cell-depleted T cells, or PBMCs.

Sequenced by immunoSEQ multiplex PCR; TCRdb stores in-frame clones only, minus some. The data show about 230,000 clones, with approximately 85% seen just once and just under 1% held by the top ten. The germline CDR1 and CDR2 sequences are LGHDT and YNNKEL (reference sequence). Trimming shortened V by 0 bases and J by 4 bases, and 9 bases separated the two germline ends. This CDR3 comprises 14 residues. This sequence joins TRBV3-1 (or the pseudogene TRBV3-2) and TRBJ1-2; D uncertain. The specimen was peripheral blood. This TCR was sampled from a man aged 40-50 years with acute or convalescent COVID-19. CDR3 in amino acids: CASSQDSGGYGYTF. The CDR3 DNA follows: TGTGCCAGCAGCCAAGATTCGGGTGGCTATGGCTACACCTTC.